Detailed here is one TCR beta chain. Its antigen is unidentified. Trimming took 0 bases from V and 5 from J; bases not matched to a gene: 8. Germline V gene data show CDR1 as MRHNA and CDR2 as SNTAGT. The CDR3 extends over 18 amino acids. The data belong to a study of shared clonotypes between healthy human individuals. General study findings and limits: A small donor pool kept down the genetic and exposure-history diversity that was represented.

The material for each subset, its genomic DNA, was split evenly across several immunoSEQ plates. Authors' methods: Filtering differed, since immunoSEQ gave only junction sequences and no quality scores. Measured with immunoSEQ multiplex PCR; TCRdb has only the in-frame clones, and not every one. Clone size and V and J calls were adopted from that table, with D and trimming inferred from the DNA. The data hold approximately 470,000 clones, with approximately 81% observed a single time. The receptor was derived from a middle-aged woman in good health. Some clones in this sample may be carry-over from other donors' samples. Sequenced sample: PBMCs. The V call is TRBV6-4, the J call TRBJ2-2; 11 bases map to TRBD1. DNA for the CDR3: TGTGCCAGCAGTGACTCAGGTTGGGGACAGGGGGGGACCGGGGAGCTGTTTTTT. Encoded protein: CASSDSGWGQGGTGELFF.